One and the same sample provided the 15 T cell receptor beta chains below, sequenced in a study of blood T cell repertoires in COVID-19. Here immunoSEQ multiplex PCR was the method, and the copy in TCRdb shows in-frame clones only, minus some. The table shows 400,000 to 500,000 clones, with about 88% occurring only once. Specimen: PBMCs or T cells enriched from blood (not recorded which). The origin of the receptors is a woman younger than 30 who had been exposed to COVID-19.

The genes are TRBV19 and TRBJ1-5; 7 bases fit TRBD1. With 10 bases clipped from V and 5 bases from J, the junction kept 11 bases outside the gene matches. CDR3 length equals 14 residues. Germline CDR1 reads LNHDA; CDR2 reads SQIVND (reference sequence). The CDR3 loop is CATKSVDRDQPQHF. The CDR3 DNA reads TGTGCCACCAAATCGGTAGACAGGGATCAGCCCCAGCATTTT.

V usage is TRBV9 and J usage is TRBJ2-2; 10 positions agree with TRBD2. V dropped 5 bases and J dropped 3; count of bases not matched to a gene: 4. Germline V gene lookup returns CDR1 SGDLS and CDR2 YYNGEE. The length of the CDR3 is 15 residues. CDR3 sequence (DNA): TGTGCCAGCAGAGCTAGCGGGGGTCACACCGGGGAGCTGTTTTTT. Encoded protein: CASRASGGHTGELFF. Complete variable domain (other parts from reference TRBV9 and TRBJ2-2): DSGVTQTPKHLITATGQRVTLRCSPRSGDLSVYWYQQSLDQGLQFLIQYYNGEERAKGNILERFSAQQFPDLHSELNLSSLELGDSALYFCASRASGGHTGELFFGEGSRLTVL.

The V and J genes are TRBV9 and TRBJ1-1; a possible D gene is TRBD1 (5 bases). The CDR3 loop spans 14 amino acids. Per germline, CDR1 SGDLS and CDR2 YYNGEE. The ends were cut back, 4 bases at V and 1 base at J, with 11 bases in the middle. The CDR3: CASSPGGSNTEAFF. DNA for the CDR3: TGTGCCAGCAGCCCCGGGGGGTCGAACACTGAAGCTTTCTTT.

This chain joins TRBV4-3 and TRBJ2-1; 7 nucleotides agree with TRBD1. The CDR3 covers 16 residues. The germline V gene has CDR1 LGHNA and CDR2 YSLEER. Trimming took 0 bases from V and 2 from J; bases not matched to a gene: 4. The CDR3 loop reads CASSQDLQGAYNEQFF. The DNA for the CDR3 is TGCGCCAGCAGCCAAGATTTGCAGGGGGCCTACAATGAGCAGTTCTTC.

The chain uses TRBV4-2 and TRBJ2-5, with a weak D call TRBD2 (5 bases). CDR3 length equals 15 residues. V was shortened by 0 bases and J by 8 bases, with 16 bases between the two germline ends. Germline V gene sequence: CDR1 LGHNA, CDR2 YNFKEQ. The CDR3 DNA reads as TGTGCCAGCAGCCAAGAGAGTTACCTAGCTACAACCCAGTACTTC. It translates to CASSQESYLATTQYF.

V gene TRBV6-6 combines with J gene TRBJ1-2; a weak D match, TRBD1 (5 bases). Germline V gene lookup returns CDR1 MNHNY and CDR2 SVGAGI (reference sequence). V lost 6 bases, J lost 4 bases, and 12 bases lay in between. The CDR3 is made up of 13 amino acids. The CDR3 DNA reads TGTGCCAGCAGCGCACAGGTTGGCTATGGCTACACCTTC. This encodes CASSAQVGYGYTF.

This clone was recorded only once. The V and J genes are TRBV6-2 or TRBV6-3 and TRBJ1-2; no reliable D call. The V gene lost 5 bases and the J gene lost 2 bases, with 9 bases spanning the gap. The length of the CDR3 is 13 residues. Germline loops: CDR1 MNHEY, CDR2 SVGEGT. DNA for the CDR3: TGTGCCAGCAGTCTTGCGGCGAACTATGGCTACACCTTC. Translation: CASSLAANYGYTF.

The chain combines TRBV7-2 with TRBJ2-3; D may be TRBD2 (5 bases). Germline V gene data show CDR1 as SGHTA and CDR2 as FQGNSA. Trimming removed 1 base from V and 6 bases from J, with 14 bases in between. The CDR3 is made up of 15 amino acids. The CDR3 nucleotides are TGTGCCAGCAGCTTAGTTCGTGCGGGTATGGATACGCAGTATTTT. It is translated as CASSLVRAGMDTQYF.

The genes are TRBV7-2 and TRBJ1-1; D possibly corresponds to TRBD1 (6 bases). CDR1 and CDR2 (germline): SGHTA, FQGNSA. V shed 8 bases and J shed 3 bases, with 13 bases lying between them. The CDR3 sequence is 13 residues long. The CDR3 DNA reads as TGTGCCAGCGGGTTACAGGGTGACACTGAAGCTTTCTTT. It codes for CASGLQGDTEAFF. The variable domain in full, completed from reference TRBV7-2 and TRBJ1-1, reads GAGVSQSPSNKVTEKGKDVELRCDPISGHTALYWYRQSLGQGLEFLIYFQGNSAPDKSGLPSDRFSAERTGGSVSTLTIQRTQQEDSAVYLCASGLQGDTEAFFGQGTRLTVV.

This chain uses TRBV29-1 with TRBJ1-1; 7 nucleotides agree with TRBD1. The CDR3 runs 14 residues. The germline CDR1 and CDR2 sequences are SQVTM and ANQGSEA. The junction had 6 bases not matched to a gene; V was cut back by 5 bases and J by 0 bases. DNA of the CDR3: TGCAGCGTTCAAGGGACAGACATGAACACTGAAGCTTTCTTT. Its translation: CSVQGTDMNTEAFF.

This clone was recorded once. The rearrangement joins TRBV30 to TRBJ1-1; possibly TRBD1 for D (6 bases). Between the trimmed V and J ends, which lost 2 bases and 1 base, there was a span of 14 bases. Per the germline V gene, CDR1 is GTSNPN and CDR2 is SVGIG (reference sequence). The CDR3 covers 15 residues. The CDR3 DNA is TGTGCCTGGAGTCTTATAGGACAGCCGAACACTGAAGCTTTCTTT. It is translated as CAWSLIGQPNTEAFF. Complete variable domain (other parts from reference TRBV30 and TRBJ1-1): SQTIHQWPATLVQPVGSPLSLECTVEGTSNPNLYWYRQAAGRGLQLLFYSVGIGQISSEVPQNLSASRPQDRQFILSSKKLLLSDSGFYLCAWSLIGQPNTEAFFGQGTRLTVV.

This chain joins TRBV7-9 and TRBJ2-1; D call uncertain. CDR1 and CDR2 from the germline V gene are SEHNR and FQNEAQ (reference sequence). The CDR3 contains 12 residues. V was pared by 7 bases and J by 3 bases, with 7 bases between. This CDR3 is CASTVSYNEQFF. The CDR3 coding sequence is TGTGCCAGCACCGTGAGCTACAATGAGCAGTTCTTC. Full variable domain (outside the CDR3, taken from reference TRBV7-9 and TRBJ2-1): DTGVSQNPRHKITKRGQNVTFRCDPISEHNRLYWYRQTLGQGPEFLTYFQNEAQLEKSRLLSDRFSAERPKGSFSTLEIQRTEQGDSAMYLCASTVSYNEQFFGPGTRLTVL.

V gene TRBV18 combines with J gene TRBJ1-1; D is unresolved. V lost 5 bases, J lost 2 bases, and 3 bases lay in between. Per germline, CDR1 KGHSH and CDR2 LQKENI. CDR3 length: 11 amino acids. The CDR3 spells CASSLNTEAFF. DNA of the CDR3: TGTGCCAGCTCATTAAACACTGAAGCTTTCTTT.

The rearrangement links TRBV7-2 to TRBJ2-1; D is possibly TRBD1 (5 bases). Germline loops: CDR1 SGHTA, CDR2 FQGNSA. The CDR3 sequence is 16 residues long. V gave up 1 base and J gave up 2 bases, with 12 bases separating them. In DNA, the CDR3 is TGTGCCAGCAGCTTAGACCTAGGGGCCCCCTACAATGAGCAGTTCTTC. This sequence encodes CASSLDLGAPYNEQFF.

This chain uses TRBV28 with TRBJ2-1; D is perhaps TRBD2 (7 bases). There are 14 residues in the CDR3. CDR1 MDHEN and CDR2 SYDVKM come from the germline V gene. V was cut by 5 bases and J by 6 bases, with 14 bases left in between. CDR3 sequence (DNA): TGTGCCAGCAGTAAACCGGGGGGCCCCAATGAGCAGTTCTTC. It translates to CASSKPGGPNEQFF.